The 9 T cell receptor beta chains listed next were all sequenced from one sample in a study of glioma-infiltrating T cells after dendritic cell vaccination. Produced via immunoSEQ multiplex PCR; TCRdb's table is partial and in-frame only. In the table there are tens of thousands of clones, 85% to 90% of which are singletons. The material was blood, obtained before dendritic cell vaccination. The receptors shown here come from a human donor with glioblastoma.

The chain has TRBV6-5 and TRBJ1-1; possible D gene TRBD1, 5 bases. V lost 2 bases, J lost 9 bases, and 10 bases lay in between. Germline V CDR1 and CDR2: MNHEY, SVGAGI. There are 12 residues in the CDR3. The CDR3 spells CASSYGGTQAFF. CDR3 DNA sequence: TGTGCCAGCAGTTACGGGGGGACCCAAGCTTTCTTT.

V gene TRBV5-8 combines with J gene TRBJ2-5; 10 nucleotides agree with TRBD1. Germline V gene sequence: CDR1 SGHTS, CDR2 YDEGEE. V was clipped by 3 bases and J by 5 bases; unmatched bases: 7. The CDR3 has 15 residues. The chain's CDR3 is CASSYGTGETETQYF. The CDR3 DNA reads as TGTGCCAGCAGCTATGGGACAGGGGAGACGGAGACCCAGTACTTC. The variable domain in full, with the rest retrieved from reference TRBV5-8 and TRBJ2-5, is EAGVTQSPTHLIKTRGQQATLRCSPISGHTSVYWYQQALGLGLQFLLWYDEGEERNRGNFPPRFSGRQFPNYSSELNVNALELEDSALYLCASSYGTGETETQYFGPGTRLLVL.

The genes are TRBV7-9 and TRBJ1-1, with TRBD1 matching 7 bases. The CDR3 totals 15 residues. The junction had 6 bases not matched to a gene; V was cut back by 5 bases and J by 0 bases. Germline V gene lookup returns CDR1 SEHNR and CDR2 FQNEAQ (reference sequence). This CDR3 reads CASSLRQGLNTEAFF. The CDR3 bases are TGTGCCAGCAGCCTACGACAGGGCTTGAACACTGAAGCTTTCTTT.

In its sample, this clone was seen once. The chain links TRBV25-1 to TRBJ2-2; D is possibly TRBD1 (5 bases). The CDR3 covers 15 residues. The V gene's germline CDR1 is MGHDK and CDR2 SYGVNS. Trimming left V 5 bases short and J 6 bases short, with 16 bases between. In DNA form, the CDR3 reads TGTGCCAGCAGTAGTAGCAGGGATTTTGCCGGGGAGCTGTTTTTT. It encodes CASSSSRDFAGELFF.

This clone was counted a single time. The V gene is TRBV27, the J gene TRBJ2-2; 7 bases are a match to TRBD1. J was trimmed by 1 base and V by 0 bases; bases with no gene match: 5. This CDR3 is 17 amino acids long. From germline, CDR1 is MNHEY and CDR2 SMNVEV (reference sequence). The CDR3 reads CASSLSRGGWNTGELFF. The CDR3 region has the DNA TGTGCCAGCAGTTTATCAAGAGGGGGCTGGAACACCGGGGAGCTGTTTTTT.

In its sample, this clone was seen once. The gene calls are TRBV5-6 and TRBJ2-1; possible D gene TRBD1, 5 bases. The CDR3 runs 15 residues. Trimming left V 0 bases short and J 5 bases short, with 12 bases between. Germline values: CDR1 SGHDT, CDR2 YYEEEE. This CDR3 is CASSLDMVRDNEQFF. The DNA for the CDR3 is TGTGCCAGCAGCTTGGATATGGTCAGGGACAATGAGCAGTTCTTC.

CDR3 amino acids: CASSRTSGSSEQYF. The CDR3 DNA is TGTGCCAGCAGCAGGACTAGCGGGAGCTCCGAGCAGTACTTC. The chain couples TRBV28 to TRBJ2-7; 13 nucleotides agree with TRBD2. This CDR3 has 14 residues. Germline values: CDR1 MDHEN, CDR2 SYDVKM. V was clipped by 6 bases and J by 6 bases; unmatched bases: 5.

This clone was recorded only once. This chain joins TRBV7-2 and TRBJ2-5; TRBD1 is a possible D gene (6 bases). This CDR3 has 16 residues. The germline CDR1 and CDR2 sequences are SGHTA and FQGNSA. Trimming took 5 bases from V and 5 from J, leaving 21 bases between them. Here the CDR3 reads CASSLSRDIRSETQYF. In nucleotides, the CDR3 is TGTGCCAGCAGCCTAAGTCGGGACATTCGTTCGGAGACCCAGTACTTC.

J is TRBJ2-6 and V is TRBV7-9; 10 bases line up with TRBD2. With 1 base clipped from V and 0 bases from J, the junction kept 3 bases outside the gene matches. The V gene's germline CDR1 is SEHNR and CDR2 FQNEAQ (reference sequence). CDR3 length: 18 amino acids. The CDR3 region is CASSLERGGFSGANVLTF. CDR3 coding DNA: TGTGCCAGCAGCTTAGAGCGGGGGGGCTTCTCTGGGGCCAACGTCCTGACTTTC.